Following are 25 T cell receptor beta chains from one sample sequenced in a study of siplizumab effects on memory and regulatory T cells. Data came from immunoSEQ multiplex PCR; TCRdb stores just in-frame clones and leaves some out. The sample carries some 100,000 clones, 95% to 97% recorded once. Material: naive CD4+ T cells sorted from blood. All receptors derive from a human donor in good health.

This clone appeared once. This chain connects TRBV2 to TRBJ2-7; D tentatively reads TRBD1 or TRBD2 (5 bases each). The CDR3 covers 16 residues. V gave up 6 bases and J gave up 1 base, with 19 bases separating them. Germline CDR1 SNHLY, CDR2 FYNNEI. In DNA form, the CDR3 reads TGTGCCAGCAGCTGGCCCGGGACCTTTCTTTCCTACGAGCAGTACTTC. Residues: CASSWPGTFLSYEQYF.

The J gene is TRBJ1-2, the V gene TRBV27; no clear D gene. The CDR3 totals 14 residues. Germline V gene data show CDR1 as MNHEY and CDR2 as SMNVEV (reference sequence). V lost 3 bases and J lost 5, with 13 bases in between. The CDR3 here is CASSFSYRPYGYTF. The CDR3, as DNA: TGTGCCAGCAGTTTTTCCTATAGACCTTATGGCTACACCTTC.

The V gene is TRBV2, the J gene TRBJ2-1; D is unclear. CDR1 and CDR2 from the germline V gene are SNHLY and FYNNEI. The CDR3 spans 12 residues. Trimming cost V 6 bases and J 4 bases, with 7 bases left between them. For the CDR3, the DNA is TGTGCCAGCAGAGCCCCTTACAATGAGCAGTTCTTC. This sequence encodes CASRAPYNEQFF. Supplemented by reference TRBV2 and TRBJ2-1, the full variable domain reads EPEVTQTPSHQVTQMGQEVILRCVPISNHLYFYWYRQILGQKVEFLVSFYNNEISEKSEIFDDQFSVERPDGSNFTLKIRSTKLEDSAMYFCASRAPYNEQFFGPGTRLTVL.

V and J are TRBV7-3 and TRBJ1-2; unclear D gene. Germline V gene data show CDR1 as SGHTA and CDR2 as FQGTGA. This CDR3 has 13 amino acids. The V and J ends lost 2 bases and 2 bases respectively, with 6 bases between them. The DNA of the CDR3 is TGTGCCAGCAGCTTAGATGGGAACTATGGCTACACCTTC. Translated: CASSLDGNYGYTF. Based on the CDR3 plus reference TRBV7-3 and TRBJ1-2, the full variable domain is GAGVSQTPSNKVTEKGKYVELRCDPISGHTALYWYRQSLGQGPEFLIYFQGTGAADDSGLPNDRFFAVRPEGSVSTLKIQRTERGDSAVYLCASSLDGNYGYTFGSGTRLTVV.

CDR3 sequence: CASSLSGGASYNEQFF. As DNA, the CDR3 is TGTGCCAGCAGCTTAAGCGGGGGGGCCTCCTACAATGAGCAGTTCTTC. The chain carries TRBV7-3 and TRBJ2-1, with 9 bases that match TRBD2. CDR3 length equals 16 residues. The germline CDR1 and CDR2 sequences are SGHTA and FQGTGA. V shed 1 base, J shed 0 bases, and the junction held 1 base outside the gene matches.

The chain links TRBV18 to TRBJ1-2; 10 nucleotides line up with TRBD1. V lost 3 bases, J lost 8 bases, and 12 bases stayed unmatched. The V gene's germline CDR1 is KGHSH and CDR2 LQKENI. This CDR3 comprises 16 residues. CDR3 sequence: CASSPFPRQGAEGYTF. The CDR3 region has the DNA TGTGCCAGCTCACCTTTTCCGAGACAGGGGGCAGAAGGCTACACCTTC.

The chain recombines TRBV9 with TRBJ2-3; TRBD1 matches 9 bases. The CDR3 covers 15 residues. Germline assignment: CDR1 SGDLS and CDR2 YYNGEE. Trimming removed 3 bases from V and 3 bases from J; junction bases left unmatched: 5. The DNA of the CDR3 is TGTGCCAGCAGCGCCCGAGACAGGGGGACAGATACGCAGTATTTT. The encoded protein is CASSARDRGTDTQYF.

The gene calls are TRBV7-9 and TRBJ2-1; D remains ambiguous. V dropped 3 bases and J dropped 6 bases, with 15 bases sitting between them. Germline assignment: CDR1 SEHNR and CDR2 FQNEAQ (reference sequence). This CDR3 comprises 15 residues. This chain's CDR3 is CASSLGSRGSNEQFF. CDR3 coding DNA: TGTGCCAGCAGCTTGGGGTCTCGCGGATCCAATGAGCAGTTCTTC. The full variable domain, with the rest looked up from reference TRBV7-9 and TRBJ2-1, is DTGVSQNPRHKITKRGQNVTFRCDPISEHNRLYWYRQTLGQGPEFLTYFQNEAQLEKSRLLSDRFSAERPKGSFSTLEIQRTEQGDSAMYLCASSLGSRGSNEQFFGPGTRLTVL.

The chain links TRBV6-5 to TRBJ2-7; TRBD1 matches 10 bases. The CDR3 consists of 15 residues. Germline values: CDR1 MNHEY, CDR2 SVGAGI. V was clipped by 6 bases and J by 2 bases; unmatched bases: 7. The CDR3 bases are TGTGCCAGCAGCCGACAGGGGGCATCACCCTACGAGCAGTACTTC. Amino acids: CASSRQGASPYEQYF.

The chain carries TRBV5-6 and TRBJ2-5; a weak D match, TRBD2 (6 bases). V lost 0 bases, J lost 1 base, and 16 bases lay in between. CDR1 SGHDT and CDR2 YYEEEE come from the germline V gene. The CDR3 spans 17 residues. The CDR3 sequence is CASSLGVWRGVQETQYF. CDR3 bases: TGTGCCAGCAGCTTGGGGGTGTGGCGGGGTGTCCAAGAGACCCAGTACTTC.

The rearrangement joins TRBV7-2 to TRBJ2-5, with unresolved D. V was trimmed by 6 bases and J by 2 bases, leaving 13 bases between them. The germline V gene encodes CDR1 SGHTA and CDR2 FQGNSA. The CDR3 runs to 14 residues. Here the CDR3 DNA reads TGTGCCAGCAGAACCGGACGGCTACAAGAGACCCAGTACTTC. This sequence encodes CASRTGRLQETQYF.

This chain links TRBV19 with TRBJ1-3; D gene uncertain. The germline CDR1 and CDR2 sequences are LNHDA and SQIVND (reference sequence). The CDR3 runs to 16 residues. V lost 2 bases and J 0 bases, leaving 11 bases between the germline ends. CDR3 DNA sequence: TGTGCCAGTAGTATAAAGGGCTCAAGCTCTGGAAACACCATATATTTT. Its protein product is CASSIKGSSSGNTIYF.

The V and J genes are TRBV10-3 and TRBJ1-2; a possible D gene is TRBD1 (6 bases). The germline V and J ends were trimmed by 0 bases and 4 bases, with 12 bases remaining between them. CDR1 ENHRY and CDR2 SYGVKD come from the germline V gene. CDR3 length: 15 amino acids. CDR3 bases: TGTGCCATCAGTGAGTCTACAGGGCTAGGCTATGGCTACACCTTC. It is translated as CAISESTGLGYGYTF.

The CDR3 region is CASSVGPQGAGNTIYF. CDR3 nucleotides: TGTGCCAGCAGCGTAGGCCCACAGGGGGCTGGAAACACCATATATTTT. The V and J genes are TRBV9 and TRBJ1-3, with 8 bases aligning to TRBD1. The trim removed 0 bases at V and 2 bases at J, leaving 4 bases unmatched. The CDR3 has 16 residues. CDR1 is SGDLS and CDR2 is YYNGEE in the germline V gene.

The rearrangement uses TRBV6-1 and TRBJ2-2, with D possibly being TRBD1 (6 bases). From germline, CDR1 is MNHNS and CDR2 SASEGT. The ends were cut back, 7 bases at V and 7 bases at J, with 13 bases in the middle. The CDR3 sequence is 13 residues long. CDR3 nucleotides: TGTGCCAGCACCGACAGGTTTGGCGGGGAGCTGTTTTTT. Translated, it gives CASTDRFGGELFF.

The chain carries TRBV5-4 and TRBJ1-1; no clear D gene. In germline, CDR1 is SGHNT, CDR2 YYREEE (reference sequence). This CDR3 region has 18 residues. V was shortened by 4 bases and J by 0 bases, with 22 bases between the two germline ends. The CDR3 sequence is CASSIGLFDTTMNTEAFF. CDR3 nucleotide sequence: TGTGCCAGCAGCATAGGACTATTTGACACTACGATGAACACTGAAGCTTTCTTT.

V and J are TRBV18 and TRBJ1-1; D remains unclear. Germline V gene sequence: CDR1 KGHSH, CDR2 LQKENI. Trimming removed 4 bases at V and 1 base at J, with 4 bases between. The CDR3 is 12 amino acids. The CDR3 bases are TGTGCCAGCTCACGAGAGAACACTGAAGCTTTCTTT. This gives the protein CASSRENTEAFF.

This chain links TRBV7-9 with TRBJ1-5, with TRBD1 matching over 8 bases. From germline, CDR1 is SEHNR and CDR2 FQNEAQ (reference sequence). This CDR3 has 15 amino acids. V shed 4 bases, J shed 6 bases, and the junction held 8 bases outside the gene matches. The CDR3 coding sequence is TGTGCCAGCAGCTCGGATCAGGGGGCGCGTCAGCCCCAGCATTTT. Its translation: CASSSDQGARQPQHF. Variable domain in full (rest from reference TRBV7-9 and TRBJ1-5): DTGVSQNPRHKITKRGQNVTFRCDPISEHNRLYWYRQTLGQGPEFLTYFQNEAQLEKSRLLSDRFSAERPKGSFSTLEIQRTEQGDSAMYLCASSSDQGARQPQHFGDGTRLSIL.

V and J are TRBV10-3 and TRBJ2-2; D tentatively reads TRBD1 or TRBD2 (6 bases each). The CDR3 sequence is 16 residues long. V was clipped by 0 bases and J by 0 bases, with 8 bases between them. Germline-derived CDR1 and CDR2 are ENHRY and SYGVKD. DNA for the CDR3: TGTGCCATCAGTGAGTCGGAGGGGGCGAACACCGGGGAGCTGTTTTTT. Its protein product is CAISESEGANTGELFF.

The gene calls are TRBV6-1 and TRBJ2-7, with 7 nucleotides matching TRBD1. Germline V gene data show CDR1 as MNHNS and CDR2 as SASEGT. The CDR3 consists of 14 residues. Losses at the gene ends were 7 bases for V and 3 bases for J; bases not matched to a gene: 9. CDR3 nucleotides: TGTGCCAGCACCCCTCAGACAGGGCTCTACGAGCAGTACTTC. As protein: CASTPQTGLYEQYF.

V gene TRBV28 combines with J gene TRBJ1-5, with TRBD1 identical over 7 bases. There are 15 residues in the CDR3. The V and J ends lost 5 bases and 2 bases, in that order; junction bases with no gene match: 6. Germline V gives CDR1 MDHEN, CDR2 SYDVKM. The CDR3: CASSPHDRGNQPQHF. CDR3 in DNA: TGTGCCAGCAGTCCACATGACAGGGGCAATCAGCCCCAGCATTTT.

CDR3: CASSQHVYQPQHF. In DNA, the CDR3 is TGCGCCAGCAGCCAACACGTTTACCAGCCCCAGCATTTT. The chain links TRBV4-1 to TRBJ1-5; no clear D. Germline V gene sequence: CDR1 MGHRA, CDR2 YSYEKL. V dropped 2 bases and J dropped 7 bases, with 9 bases sitting between them. The CDR3 covers 13 residues.

The V call is TRBV6-5, the J call TRBJ1-1; unclear D gene. The CDR3 loop spans 13 amino acids. Germline V gene data show CDR1 as MNHEY and CDR2 as SVGAGI. Trimming took 4 bases from V and 5 from J, leaving 11 bases between them. This CDR3 reads CASSSPRDTEAFF. The CDR3 DNA reads TGTGCCAGCAGTTCTCCTAGGGATACTGAAGCTTTCTTT.

The chain uses TRBV4-1 and TRBJ1-5, with TRBD1 matching 8 bases. There are 15 residues in the CDR3. V shed 4 bases, J shed 5 bases, and the junction held 7 bases outside the gene matches. Per the germline V gene, CDR1 is MGHRA and CDR2 is YSYEKL. CDR3 DNA: TGCGCCAGCAGCCCAACGGACAGGGATGATCAGCCCCAGCATTTT. Translating gives CASSPTDRDDQPQHF.

This clone was counted a single time. The chain has TRBV19 and TRBJ1-1; no clear D gene. Between the trimmed V and J ends, which lost 6 bases and 1 base, there was a span of 9 bases. This CDR3 comprises 13 residues. Germline assignment: CDR1 LNHDA and CDR2 SQIVND (reference sequence). The CDR3, as DNA: TGTGCCAGTAGCTCGACGGAGAACACTGAAGCTTTCTTT. Encoded protein: CASSSTENTEAFF.